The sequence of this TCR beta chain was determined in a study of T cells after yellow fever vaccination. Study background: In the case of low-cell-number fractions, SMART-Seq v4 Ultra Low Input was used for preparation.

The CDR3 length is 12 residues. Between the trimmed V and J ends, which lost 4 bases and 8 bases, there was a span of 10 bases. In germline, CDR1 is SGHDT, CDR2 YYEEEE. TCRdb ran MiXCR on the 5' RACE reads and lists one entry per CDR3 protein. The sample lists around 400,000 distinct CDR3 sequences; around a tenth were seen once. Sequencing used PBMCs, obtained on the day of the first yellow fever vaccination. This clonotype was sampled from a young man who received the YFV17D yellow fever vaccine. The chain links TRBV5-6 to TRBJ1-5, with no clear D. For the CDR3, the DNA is TGTGCCAGCAGCCCCCTGGGGAAGCCCCAGCATTTT. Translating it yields CASSPLGKPQHF.